This T cell receptor beta chain stems from a study of T cell responses to AZD1222 COVID-19 vaccine. The wider study: Second doses that came at about 4 or about 12 weeks were put together.

Trimming cost V 7 bases and J 2 bases, with 6 bases left between them. Germline CDR1 reads DFQATT; CDR2 reads SNEGSKA (reference sequence). The CDR3 loop spans 11 amino acids. The method was immunoSEQ multiplex PCR; TCRdb's version includes in-frame clones alone and lacks a portion of them. The data show around 100,000 clones, with less than 95% seen just once and 1% to 1.5% held by the top ten. Details on this clone: Its target is not known.

Broader study findings: Researchers took repertoire samples only after the peak T cell response had come.

Sequencing used peripheral blood, obtained on day 0 of AZD1222 vaccination. The receptor's source is an adult in good health. J is TRBJ1-5 and V is TRBV20-1; D not certain. The DNA for the CDR3 is TGCAGTGTGCAGGGCAATCAGCCCCAGCATTTT. Protein sequence: CSVQGNQPQHF.